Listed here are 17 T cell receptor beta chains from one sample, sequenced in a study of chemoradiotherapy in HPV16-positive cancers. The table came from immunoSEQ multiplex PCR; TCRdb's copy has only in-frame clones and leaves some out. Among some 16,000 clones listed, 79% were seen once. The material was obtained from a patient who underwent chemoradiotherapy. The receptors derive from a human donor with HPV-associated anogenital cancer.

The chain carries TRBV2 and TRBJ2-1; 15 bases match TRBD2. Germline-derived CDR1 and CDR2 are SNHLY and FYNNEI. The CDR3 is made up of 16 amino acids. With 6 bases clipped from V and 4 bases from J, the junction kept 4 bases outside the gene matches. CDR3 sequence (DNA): TGTGCCAGCAGCCGGACTAGCGGGGGGGCGTACAATGAGCAGTTCTTC. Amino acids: CASSRTSGGAYNEQFF.

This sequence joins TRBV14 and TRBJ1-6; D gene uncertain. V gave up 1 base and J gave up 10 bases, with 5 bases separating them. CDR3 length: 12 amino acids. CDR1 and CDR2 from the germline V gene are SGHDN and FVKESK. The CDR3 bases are TGTGCCAGCAGCCAAGTTTTGTCACCCCTCCACTTT. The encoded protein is CASSQVLSPLHF.

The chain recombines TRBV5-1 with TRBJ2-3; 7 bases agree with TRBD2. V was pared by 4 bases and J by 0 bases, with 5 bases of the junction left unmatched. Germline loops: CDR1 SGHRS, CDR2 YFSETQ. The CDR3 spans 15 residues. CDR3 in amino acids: CASSNGRGSTDTQYF. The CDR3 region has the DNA TGCGCCAGCAGCAATGGGCGGGGGAGCACAGATACGCAGTATTTT.

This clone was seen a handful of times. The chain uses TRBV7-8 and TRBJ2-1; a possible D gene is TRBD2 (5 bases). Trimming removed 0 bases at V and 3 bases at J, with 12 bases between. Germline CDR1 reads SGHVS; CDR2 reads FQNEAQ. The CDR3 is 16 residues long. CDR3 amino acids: CASSLASGVIYNEQFF. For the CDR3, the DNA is TGTGCCAGCAGCTTAGCTTCCGGGGTAATCTACAATGAGCAGTTCTTC.

The CDR3 nucleotides read TGTGCCAGCAGCTACGACGGGGCCAACGTCCTGACTTTC. As protein: CASSYDGANVLTF. V is TRBV11-3 and J is TRBJ2-6, with D uncertain. Trimming cost V 4 bases and J 4 bases, with 5 bases left between them. Per germline, CDR1 SGHNT and CDR2 YENEEA. This CDR3 comprises 13 residues.

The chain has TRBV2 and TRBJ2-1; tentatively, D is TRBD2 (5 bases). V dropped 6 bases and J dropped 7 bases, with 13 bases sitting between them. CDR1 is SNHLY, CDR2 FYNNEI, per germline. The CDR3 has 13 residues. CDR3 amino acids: CASSIGMGNEQFF. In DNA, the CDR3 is TGTGCCAGCAGCATCGGGATGGGGAATGAGCAGTTCTTC.

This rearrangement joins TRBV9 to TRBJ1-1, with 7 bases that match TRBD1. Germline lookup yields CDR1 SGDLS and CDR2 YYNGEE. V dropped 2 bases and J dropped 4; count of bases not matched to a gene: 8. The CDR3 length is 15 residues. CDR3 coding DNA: TGTGCCAGCAGCGTCTCAAACGCAGGGGGCACTGAAGCTTTCTTT. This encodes CASSVSNAGGTEAFF.

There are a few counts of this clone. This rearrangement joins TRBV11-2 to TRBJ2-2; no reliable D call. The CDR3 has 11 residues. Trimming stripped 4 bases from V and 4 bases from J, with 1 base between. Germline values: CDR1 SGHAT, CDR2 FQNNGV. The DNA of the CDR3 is TGTGCCAGCAGCTCCACCGGGGAGCTGTTTTTT. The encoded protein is CASSSTGELFF.

DNA of the CDR3: TGTGCCAGCAGCTCACGGCTGGGAGCGGGGGGTGAAACGCAGTATTTT. Translation gives CASSSRLGAGGETQYF. The chain links TRBV7-3 to TRBJ2-3, with 9 nucleotides matching TRBD2. After removal of 4 bases from V and 9 bases from J, the junction contained 14 bases not matched to a gene. The germline gives CDR1 SGHTA, CDR2 FQGTGA. The CDR3 extends over 16 amino acids.

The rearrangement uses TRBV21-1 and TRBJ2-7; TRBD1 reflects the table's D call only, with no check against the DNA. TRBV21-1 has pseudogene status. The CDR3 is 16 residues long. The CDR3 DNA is TGTGCCAGCAGCCCTCGGACAGCCCCGAGCTCCTACGAGCAGTACTTC. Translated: CASSPRTAPSSYEQYF.

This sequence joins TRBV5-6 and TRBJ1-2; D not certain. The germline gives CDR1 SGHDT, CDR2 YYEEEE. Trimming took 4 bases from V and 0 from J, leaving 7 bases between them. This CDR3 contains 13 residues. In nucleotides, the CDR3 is TGTGCCAGCAGCCCCCTCGCTAACTATGGCTACACCTTC. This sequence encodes CASSPLANYGYTF. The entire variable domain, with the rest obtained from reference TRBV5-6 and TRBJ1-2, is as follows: DAGVTQSPTHLIKTRGQQVTLRCSPKSGHDTVSWYQQALGQGPQFIFQYYEEEERQRGNFPDRFSGHQFPNYSSELNVNALLLGDSALYLCASSPLANYGYTFGSGTRLTVV.

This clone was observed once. The CDR3 DNA is TGTGCCAGCAGCCGACAGGGTACCGGGGAGCTGTTTTTT. Amino acids: CASSRQGTGELFF. The chain combines TRBV6-5 with TRBJ2-2, with 7 bases aligning to TRBD1. Germline V CDR1 and CDR2: MNHEY, SVGAGI. J lost 5 bases, V lost 6 bases, and 3 bases had no gene match. This CDR3 is built from 13 residues.

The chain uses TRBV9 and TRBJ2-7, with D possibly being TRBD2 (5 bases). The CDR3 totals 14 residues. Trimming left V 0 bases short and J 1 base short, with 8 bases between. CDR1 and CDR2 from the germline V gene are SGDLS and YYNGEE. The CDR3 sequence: CASSVVEGSYEQYF. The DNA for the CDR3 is TGTGCCAGCAGCGTAGTAGAGGGTTCCTACGAGCAGTACTTC.

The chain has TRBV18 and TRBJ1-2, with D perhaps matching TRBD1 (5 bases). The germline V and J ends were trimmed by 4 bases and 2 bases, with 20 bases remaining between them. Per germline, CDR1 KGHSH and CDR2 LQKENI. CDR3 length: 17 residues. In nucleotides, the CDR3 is TGTGCCAGCTCACGCTATTCGGGACCCGAGGGAAACTATGGCTACACCTTC. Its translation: CASSRYSGPEGNYGYTF.

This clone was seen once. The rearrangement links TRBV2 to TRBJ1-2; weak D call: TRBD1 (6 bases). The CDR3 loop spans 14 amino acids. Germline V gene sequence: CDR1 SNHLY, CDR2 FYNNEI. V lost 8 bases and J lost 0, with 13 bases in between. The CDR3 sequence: CASYTRQANYGYTF. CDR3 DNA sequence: TGTGCCAGCTACACCCGACAGGCTAACTATGGCTACACCTTC.

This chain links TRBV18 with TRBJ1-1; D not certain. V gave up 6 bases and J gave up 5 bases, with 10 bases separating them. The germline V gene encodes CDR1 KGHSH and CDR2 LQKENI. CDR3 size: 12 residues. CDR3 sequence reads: CASSLGWTEAFF. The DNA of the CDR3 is TGTGCCAGCTCCCTCGGTTGGACTGAAGCTTTCTTT.

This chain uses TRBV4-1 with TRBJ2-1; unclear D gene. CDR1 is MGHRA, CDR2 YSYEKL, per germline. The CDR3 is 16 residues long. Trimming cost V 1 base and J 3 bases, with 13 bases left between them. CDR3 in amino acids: CASSQAAKNFYNEQFF. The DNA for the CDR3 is TGCGCCAGCAGCCAAGCGGCGAAGAATTTCTACAATGAGCAGTTCTTC.